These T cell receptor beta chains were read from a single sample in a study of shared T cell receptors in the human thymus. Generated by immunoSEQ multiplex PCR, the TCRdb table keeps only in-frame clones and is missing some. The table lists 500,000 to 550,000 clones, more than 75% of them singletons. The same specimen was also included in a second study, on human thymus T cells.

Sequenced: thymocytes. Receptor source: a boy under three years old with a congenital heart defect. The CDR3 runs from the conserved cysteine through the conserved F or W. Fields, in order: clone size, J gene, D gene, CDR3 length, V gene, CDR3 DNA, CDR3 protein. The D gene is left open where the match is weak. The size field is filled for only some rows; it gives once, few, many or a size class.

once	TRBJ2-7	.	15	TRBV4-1	TGCGCCAGCAGCCAAGAACGGCCAGGGGTCTACGAGCAGTACTTC	CASSQERPGVYEQYF
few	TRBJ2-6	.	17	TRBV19	TGTGCCAGTAGTAGTCAGCGCGACCGGTGTGGGGCCAACGTCCTGACTTTC	CASSSQRDRCGANVLTF
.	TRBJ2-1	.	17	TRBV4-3	TGCGCCAGCAGATCCGGCCGCGGGGCCCCGTCCTACAATGAGCAGTTCTTC	CASRSGRGAPSYNEQFF
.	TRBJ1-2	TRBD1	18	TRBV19	TGTGCCAGTAGTATTCGACTCGGACAGGGAGGGGCACCTATTGGCTACACCTTC	CASSIRLGQGGAPIGYTF
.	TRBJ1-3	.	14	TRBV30	TGTGCCTACAGGATCTCTCGCTCTGGAAACACCATATATTTT	CAYRISRSGNTIYF
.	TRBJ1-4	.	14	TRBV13	TGTGCCAGCAGCCAACAGGGAAGTGGGGAAAAACTGTTTTTT	CASSQQGSGEKLFF
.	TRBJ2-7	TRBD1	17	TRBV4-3	TGCGCCAGCAGCCAAGAGGGGAACCGGGACAGGGTCTACGAGCAGTACTTC	CASSQEGNRDRVYEQYF
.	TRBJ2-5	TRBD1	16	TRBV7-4	TGTGCCAGCAGCTCCTTGGGACAGACACTCGGGGAGACCCAGTACTTC	CASSSLGQTLGETQYF
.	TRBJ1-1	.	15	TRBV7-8	TGTGCCAGCAGCTTCCGGCGAGGGGGGAACACTGAAGCTTTCTTT	CASSFRRGGNTEAFF
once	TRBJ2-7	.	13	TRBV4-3	TGCGCCAGCAGCCAAGATAGGGGCGACGAGCAGTACTTC	CASSQDRGDEQYF
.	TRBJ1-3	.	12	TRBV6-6	TGTGCCAGCAACATTAATAGAAACACCATATATTTT	CASNINRNTIYF
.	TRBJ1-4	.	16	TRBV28	TGTGACCGGACAACGGCAGGGGCGGAAACTAATGAAAAACTGTTTTTT	CDRTTAGAETNEKLFF
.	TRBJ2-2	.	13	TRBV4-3	TGCGCCAGCAGCCCTGGGACAACCGGGGAGCTGTTTTTT	CASSPGTTGELFF
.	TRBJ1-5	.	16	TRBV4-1	TGCGCCAGCAGTTCAGTGAGGGCCGATGTGGGTCAGCCCCAGCATTTT	CASSSVRADVGQPQHF
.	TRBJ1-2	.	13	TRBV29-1	TGCAGCGTGTACCAGGGGTTTAACTATGGCTACACCTTC	CSVYQGFNYGYTF
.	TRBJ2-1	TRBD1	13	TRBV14	TGTGCCAGCAGCCAATTTGGGGACAGGGAGCAGTTCTTC	CASSQFGDREQFF
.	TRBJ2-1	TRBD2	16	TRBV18	TGTGCCAGCTCACCTTACGGGGCGGGGGTCCGGAATGAGCAGTTCTTC	CASSPYGAGVRNEQFF
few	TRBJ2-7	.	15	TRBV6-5	TGTGCCAGCAGTTACTCCAACAGGCGGCCCTACGAGCAGTACTTC	CASSYSNRRPYEQYF
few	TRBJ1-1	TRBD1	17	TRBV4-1	TGCGCCAGCAGCCAAAATTGGACAGGGGGCGGGAACACTGAAGCTTTCTTT	CASSQNWTGGGNTEAFF
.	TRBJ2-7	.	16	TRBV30	TGTGCCTGGAGTCCACAGGAGGGAGGCTCCCCTTGGGAGCAGTACTTC	CAWSPQEGGSPWEQYF
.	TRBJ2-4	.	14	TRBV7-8	TGTGCCAGCAGCCGTGGCGGGGCCAAAAACATTCAGTACTTC	CASSRGGAKNIQYF
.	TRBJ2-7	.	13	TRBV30	TGTGCCTGGAGTGTGGGGGCGACCTACGAGCAGTACTTC	CAWSVGATYEQYF
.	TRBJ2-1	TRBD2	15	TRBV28	TGTGCCAGCAGGCTAGCGGGAGGGCCCTACAATGAGCAGTTCTTC	CASRLAGGPYNEQFF
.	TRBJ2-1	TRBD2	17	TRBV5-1	TGCGCCAGCAGCTTTAGCAAATTTCTAGCGGGAGTTGTTGAGCAGTTCTTC	CASSFSKFLAGVVEQFF
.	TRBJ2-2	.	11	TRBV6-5	TGTGCCAGCCTAGGGGCCGGGGAGCTGTTTTTT	CASLGAGELFF
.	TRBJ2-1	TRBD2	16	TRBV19	TGTGCCAGTAGTCCCCTTTGGGCGGGAGGGCCGGACGAGCAGTTCTTC	CASSPLWAGGPDEQFF
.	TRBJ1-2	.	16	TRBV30	TGTGCCTGGAGTGAATTTAGGAGGGAGGCTAACTATGGCTACACCTTC	CAWSEFRREANYGYTF
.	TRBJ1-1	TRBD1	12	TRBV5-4	TGTGCCACGGGACAGGCGAACACTGAAGCTTTCTTT	CATGQANTEAFF
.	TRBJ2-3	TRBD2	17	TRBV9	TGTGCCGCCATTTCGGCAGGGGAGCGGGAGCTTTTGGATACGCAGTATTTT	CAAISAGERELLDTQYF
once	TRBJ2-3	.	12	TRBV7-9	TGTGCCAGCAGCTCGGGGATAGATACGCAGTATTTT	CASSSGIDTQYF
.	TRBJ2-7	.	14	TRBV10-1	TGCGCCAGCAGTGACAAGCAATGGGGGGACGAGCAGTACTTC	CASSDKQWGDEQYF
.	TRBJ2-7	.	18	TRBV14	TGTGCCAGCAGCCAAGGCCGTCTTAGCCCCGGCGAGGTCTACGAGCAGTACTTC	CASSQGRLSPGEVYEQYF
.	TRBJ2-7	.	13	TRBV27	TGTGCCAGCGGGGGGACGGAAGCCTACGAGCAGTACTTC	CASGGTEAYEQYF
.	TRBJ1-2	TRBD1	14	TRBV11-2	TGTGCCAGCAGCCCACCGGGGACAGTGTATGGCTACACCTTC	CASSPPGTVYGYTF
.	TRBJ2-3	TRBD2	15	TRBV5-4	TGTGCCAGCAGCAGTAGCGGGGAGGCAGTAGATACGCAGTATTTT	CASSSSGEAVDTQYF
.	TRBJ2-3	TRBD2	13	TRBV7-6	TGTGCCAGCAGGGCGGGAGGATTAGATACGCAGTATTTT	CASRAGGLDTQYF
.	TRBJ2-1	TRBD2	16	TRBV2	TGTGCCAGCAGTGAAATCCCGGGACTAGCGGCAAATGAGCAGTTCTTC	CASSEIPGLAANEQFF
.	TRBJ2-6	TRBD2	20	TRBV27	TGTGCCAGCAGCGTTGGGCCTAGCGGGAGGCTGAGCTCTGGGGCCAACGTCCTGACTTTC	CASSVGPSGRLSSGANVLTF
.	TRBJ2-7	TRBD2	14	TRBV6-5	TGTGCCAGCAATGGGACTAGCGGGAGCTACGAGCAGTACTTC	CASNGTSGSYEQYF
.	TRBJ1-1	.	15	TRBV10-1	TGCGCCAGCAGTGAGTCGACTCGGGGGAACACTGAAGCTTTCTTT	CASSESTRGNTEAFF
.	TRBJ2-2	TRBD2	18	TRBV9	TGTGCCAGCAGCGTAGCTAGGGAGGGAGAGAGAAACACCGGGGAGCTGTTTTTT	CASSVAREGERNTGELFF
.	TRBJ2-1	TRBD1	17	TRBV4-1	TGCGCCAGCAGCCAAGATGATCGGGGACAGGTTCACGATGAGCAGTTCTTC	CASSQDDRGQVHDEQFF
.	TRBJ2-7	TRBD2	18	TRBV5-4	TGTGCCAGCAGTAACGTGGGGACTAGCGGGCGTAGCTCCTACGAGCAGTACTTC	CASSNVGTSGRSSYEQYF
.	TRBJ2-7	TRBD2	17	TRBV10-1	TGCGCCAGCACGCCGGGGATAGCGGGAGGGCCCCCTACCGAGCAGTACTTC	CASTPGIAGGPPTEQYF
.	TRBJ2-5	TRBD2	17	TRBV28	TGTGCCAGCTCTGGGAGGGCTAGCGGGAGGAGGGTGGGGACCCAGTACTTC	CASSGRASGRRVGTQYF
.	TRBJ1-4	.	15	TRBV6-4	TGTGCCAGCCTCCGGGGGGGCCAGAGAGGGGAAAAACTGTTTTTT	CASLRGGQRGEKLFF
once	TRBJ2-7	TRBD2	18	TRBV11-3	TGTGCCAGCAGCTTAGTTTGGACTAGCGGGAGGTCCCCCTACGAGCAGTACTTC	CASSLVWTSGRSPYEQYF
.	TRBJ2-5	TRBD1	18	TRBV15	TGTGCCACCAGCAGGAGGAGGACCCGGGACAGGGGCCAAGAGACCCAGTACTTC	CATSRRRTRDRGQETQYF
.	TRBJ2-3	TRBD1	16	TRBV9	TGTGCCAGCAGCGTAAAGGGACAGGGAAGCACAGATACGCAGTATTTT	CASSVKGQGSTDTQYF
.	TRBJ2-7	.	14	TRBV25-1	TGTGCCAGCAGAGCCCCTTGGCGGAACTACGAGCAGTACTTC	CASRAPWRNYEQYF
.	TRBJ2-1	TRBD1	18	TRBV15	TGTGCCACCAGCATACCGGGGGCGACAGGGGTCTATAACAATGAGCAGTTCTTC	CATSIPGATGVYNNEQFF